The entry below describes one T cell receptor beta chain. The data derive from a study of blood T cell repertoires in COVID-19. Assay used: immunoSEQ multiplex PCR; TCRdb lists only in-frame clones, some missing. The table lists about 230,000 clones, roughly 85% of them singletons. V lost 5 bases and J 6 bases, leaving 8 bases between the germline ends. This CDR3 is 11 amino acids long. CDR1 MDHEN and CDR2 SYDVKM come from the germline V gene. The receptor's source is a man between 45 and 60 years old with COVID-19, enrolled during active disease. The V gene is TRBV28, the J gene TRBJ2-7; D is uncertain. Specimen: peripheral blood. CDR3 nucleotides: TGTGCCAGCAGTCAGATCTCCGAGCAGTACTTC. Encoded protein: CASSQISEQYF.